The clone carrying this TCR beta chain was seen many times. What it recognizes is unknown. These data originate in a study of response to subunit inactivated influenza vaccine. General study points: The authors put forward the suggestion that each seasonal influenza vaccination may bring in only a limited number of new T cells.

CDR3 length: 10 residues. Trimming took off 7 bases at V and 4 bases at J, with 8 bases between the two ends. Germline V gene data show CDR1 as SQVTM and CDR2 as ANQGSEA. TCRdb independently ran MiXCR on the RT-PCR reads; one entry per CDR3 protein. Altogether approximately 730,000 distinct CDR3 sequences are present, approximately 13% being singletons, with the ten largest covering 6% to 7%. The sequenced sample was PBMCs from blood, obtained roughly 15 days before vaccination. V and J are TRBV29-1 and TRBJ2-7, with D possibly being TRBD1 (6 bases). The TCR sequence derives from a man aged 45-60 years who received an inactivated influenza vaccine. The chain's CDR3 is CSAGDYEQYF. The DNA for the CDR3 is TGCAGCGCAGGGGATTACGAGCAGTACTTC.